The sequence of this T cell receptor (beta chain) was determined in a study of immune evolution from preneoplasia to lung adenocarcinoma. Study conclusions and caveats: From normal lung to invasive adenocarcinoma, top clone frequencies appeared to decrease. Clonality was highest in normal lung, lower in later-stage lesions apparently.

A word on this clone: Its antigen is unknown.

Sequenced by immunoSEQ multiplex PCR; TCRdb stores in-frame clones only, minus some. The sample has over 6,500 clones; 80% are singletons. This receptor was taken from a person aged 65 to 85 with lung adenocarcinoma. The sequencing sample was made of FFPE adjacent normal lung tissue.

The CDR3 coding sequence is TGTGCCAGCAGTTCCGTTCGTGGGGGCGCGTATGCTTTCTTT. Translation: CASSSVRGGAYAFF. The J gene is TRBJ1-1, the V gene TRBV28; D may be TRBD1 (6 bases). CDR3 length: 14 amino acids. Trimming removed 4 bases at V and 11 bases at J, with 20 bases between. Germline loops: CDR1 MDHEN, CDR2 SYDVKM.